The source of this T cell receptor (beta chain) is a study of cytomegalovirus exposure and HLA in healthy donors. CDR1 is MNHEY and CDR2 is SMNVEV in the germline V gene (reference sequence). The length of the CDR3 is 16 residues. Trimming at V came to 3 bases and at J to 8 bases, leaving 12 bases not matched to a gene. Vbeta (60) and Jbeta (13) primers were used in the PCR. The repertoire was sequenced with immunoSEQ multiplex PCR; TCRdb's copy has only in-frame clones and lacks some. The sample includes some 120,000 clones, about 74% of them seen just once. The chain joins TRBV27 to TRBJ2-1, with 8 nucleotides matching TRBD1. The source is a man in his forties or fifties in good health and CMV-seropositive. Sequencing was done on a sample of PBMCs. The CDR3 spells CASSFRGRNPLYEQFF. The CDR3 DNA reads TGTGCCAGCAGTTTCAGGGGGCGAAATCCGCTTTATGAGCAGTTCTTC.